This passage covers 28 T cell receptor beta chains from one sample sequenced in a study of blood T cell repertoires in COVID-19. TCRdb's table, derived via immunoSEQ multiplex PCR, lists solely in-frame clones and lacks some. The table has about 230,000 clones, about four fifths seen once. The sample was peripheral blood. These receptors came from a woman over 75 with COVID-19, enrolled during active disease.

This rearrangement joins TRBV9 to TRBJ2-7, with a weak D call TRBD2 (6 bases). This CDR3 is built from 15 residues. V gave up 3 bases and J gave up 8 bases, with 21 bases separating them. Per germline, CDR1 SGDLS and CDR2 YYNGEE. CDR3 coding DNA: TGTGCCAGCAGCGCTGAGGGGCTCGGAGGGCTCAAGCAGTACTTC. Protein: CASSAEGLGGLKQYF.

This clone was detected only a few times. This chain joins TRBV7-9 and TRBJ2-3; perhaps TRBD2 as D (5 bases). V dropped 6 bases and J dropped 0 bases, with 16 bases sitting between them. The germline CDR1 and CDR2 sequences are SEHNR and FQNEAQ (reference sequence). The CDR3 has 16 amino acids. DNA of the CDR3: TGTGCCAGCAGTCGAGAGCGGCTTACTAGCACAGATACGCAGTATTTT. Its translation: CASSRERLTSTDTQYF.

The V call is TRBV6-6, the J call TRBJ1-1; unclear D gene. Germline V CDR1 and CDR2: MNHNY, SVGAGI (reference sequence). This CDR3 comprises 14 residues. The V gene lost 0 bases and the J gene lost 10 bases, with 15 bases spanning the gap. CDR3 nucleotide sequence: TGTGCCAGCAGTTACTCGGTGGCACCCCTTGGAGCTTTCTTT. It codes for CASSYSVAPLGAFF.

In this sample, this clone turned up a few times. The V call is TRBV7-2, the J call TRBJ2-7; 8 positions agree with TRBD2. Germline-derived CDR1 and CDR2 are SGHTA and FQGNSA. With 4 bases clipped from V and 3 bases from J, the junction kept 5 bases outside the gene matches. This CDR3 is 14 amino acids long. The CDR3 sequence: CASSSGLGFYEQYF. CDR3 coding DNA: TGTGCCAGCAGCTCGGGACTAGGGTTCTACGAGCAGTACTTC.

The V call is TRBV7-3, the J call TRBJ2-2, with D maybe TRBD2 (6 bases). V shed 5 bases and J shed 4 bases, with 14 bases lying between them. Germline-derived CDR1 and CDR2 are SGHTA and FQGTGA. The CDR3 runs to 15 residues. CDR3 region: CASSPRAEGTGELFF. CDR3 sequence (DNA): TGTGCCAGCAGCCCTCGGGCGGAGGGCACCGGGGAGCTGTTTTTT.

The chain uses TRBV18 and TRBJ1-1, with D possibly matching TRBD1 (5 bases). V dropped 5 bases and J dropped 3 bases, with 13 bases sitting between them. Germline V gene data show CDR1 as KGHSH and CDR2 as LQKENI. The CDR3 has 14 amino acids. CDR3 sequence reads: CASSSIGGDTEAFF. Written as DNA, the CDR3 is TGTGCCAGCTCATCGATCGGAGGGGACACTGAAGCTTTCTTT.

This clone was seen only a few times. Other nucleotide sequences from this sample produce the same CDR3. This sequence joins TRBV5-1 and TRBJ1-1; no clear D. Germline V gives CDR1 SGHRS, CDR2 YFSETQ. This CDR3 has 13 residues. Trimming removed 0 bases at V and 5 bases at J, with 8 bases between. For the CDR3, the DNA is TGCGCCAGCAGCTTGGGTCGGGGAACTGAAGCTTTCTTT. This gives the protein CASSLGRGTEAFF.

The V and J genes are TRBV7-2 and TRBJ2-1, with 11 bases fitting TRBD1. Germline assignment: CDR1 SGHTA and CDR2 FQGNSA. J was trimmed by 6 bases and V by 5 bases; bases with no gene match: 6. The CDR3 extends over 15 amino acids. Here the CDR3 DNA reads TGTGCCAGCAGCGCTCCCGGGACAGGGGGCAATGAGCAGTTCTTC. This codes for CASSAPGTGGNEQFF.

This rearrangement joins TRBV5-6 to TRBJ1-4; D is unresolved. Trimming stripped 1 base from V and 3 bases from J, with 7 bases between. Germline CDR1 SGHDT, CDR2 YYEEEE. The CDR3 contains 14 residues. The CDR3 is CASSLRVPNEKLFF. The CDR3 DNA follows: TGTGCCAGCAGCTTGCGGGTCCCTAATGAAAAACTGTTTTTT. Full variable domain (rest looked up from reference TRBV5-6 and TRBJ1-4): DAGVTQSPTHLIKTRGQQVTLRCSPKSGHDTVSWYQQALGQGPQFIFQYYEEEERQRGNFPDRFSGHQFPNYSSELNVNALLLGDSALYLCASSLRVPNEKLFFGSGTQLSVL.

This clone was counted a single time. V and J are TRBV12-3 or TRBV12-4 and TRBJ1-5, with TRBD1 matching over 7 bases. V dropped 7 bases and J dropped 6; count of bases not matched to a gene: 6. There are 13 residues in the CDR3. As DNA, the CDR3 is TGTGCCAGCACCGGACAGGCGGCTCAGCCCCAGCATTTT. It codes for CASTGQAAQPQHF.

The gene calls are TRBV7-9 and TRBJ1-2; 8 bases align to TRBD1. CDR1 and CDR2 (germline): SEHNR, FQNEAQ (reference sequence). The CDR3 sequence is 14 residues long. V shed 5 bases, J shed 5 bases, and the junction held 7 bases outside the gene matches. The CDR3 DNA is TGTGCCAGCAGCCTTACAGGGGGAGAGTATGGCTACACCTTC. This gives the protein CASSLTGGEYGYTF.

The chain is built from TRBV7-3 and TRBJ2-7, with TRBD1 matching 9 bases. The length of the CDR3 is 14 residues. V shed 5 bases and J 2 bases; nucleotides not matched to a gene: 4. Germline V gene sequence: CDR1 SGHTA, CDR2 FQGTGA. Written as DNA, the CDR3 is TGTGCCAGCAGCCTGACAGGGGGTACCTACGAGCAGTACTTC. It is translated as CASSLTGGTYEQYF.

This clone has only a few counts. The chain carries TRBV20-1 and TRBJ2-7; no reliable D call. V lost 7 bases to trimming and J lost 4 bases, with 11 bases between them. CDR3 length equals 11 residues. The germline V gene encodes CDR1 DFQATT and CDR2 SNEGSKA (reference sequence). This chain's CDR3 is CSGRGQYEQYF. The CDR3 bases are TGCAGTGGTCGCGGCCAGTACGAGCAGTACTTC.

V is TRBV6-1 and J is TRBJ1-1; D might be TRBD1 (5 bases). The CDR3 loop spans 13 amino acids. The V gene's germline CDR1 is MNHNS and CDR2 SASEGT. Trimming took 4 bases from V and 3 from J, leaving 9 bases between them. The CDR3 DNA reads TGTGCCAGCAGTGCGCAACAGGACACTGAAGCTTTCTTT. This codes for CASSAQQDTEAFF.

The CDR3 loop reads CASRKVRPGNEQFF. CDR3 coding DNA: TGTGCCAGCAGAAAAGTCCGCCCGGGCAATGAGCAGTTCTTC. The chain has TRBV28 and TRBJ2-1; no clear D. Germline V gene sequence: CDR1 MDHEN, CDR2 SYDVKM. This CDR3 is built from 14 residues. V lost 6 bases and J 6 bases, leaving 15 bases between the germline ends.

The V and J genes are TRBV11-3 and TRBJ1-1, with D tentatively TRBD1 (6 bases). CDR3 length equals 14 residues. Germline CDR1 SGHNT, CDR2 YENEEA. Trimming shortened V by 1 base and J by 4 bases, and 10 bases separated the two germline ends. This chain's CDR3 is CASSLVGGATEAFF. In nucleotides, the CDR3 is TGTGCCAGCAGCTTAGTCGGGGGGGCCACTGAAGCTTTCTTT. The full variable domain, with the rest looked up from reference TRBV11-3 and TRBJ1-1, is EAGVVQSPRYKIIEKKQPVAFWCNPISGHNTLYWYLQNLGQGPELLIRYENEEAVDDSQLPKDRFSAERLKGVDSTLKIQPAELGDSAVYLCASSLVGGATEAFFGQGTRLTVV.

The chain is built from TRBV2 and TRBJ2-5, with a tentative D call TRBD1 (6 bases). V lost 6 bases and J 2 bases, leaving 16 bases between the germline ends. The length of the CDR3 is 15 residues. Germline V gene lookup returns CDR1 SNHLY and CDR2 FYNNEI. CDR3 DNA: TGTGCCAGCAGAACACAGGGCCGAGGGCAAGAGACCCAGTACTTC. Translation gives CASRTQGRGQETQYF.

The chain employs TRBV5-1 and TRBJ2-1, with TRBD2 matching over 10 bases. The CDR3 spans 15 residues. Germline V lookup: CDR1 SGHRS, CDR2 YFSETQ. V lost 5 bases to trimming and J lost 4 bases; unmatched junction nucleotides: 6. The CDR3 DNA sequence: TGCGCCAGCAGTCATCTAGCGGGGGATTACAATGAGCAGTTCTTC. Translation gives CASSHLAGDYNEQFF.

This sequence joins TRBV28 and TRBJ2-7; possibly TRBD1 for D (6 bases). Looked up from germline, CDR1 is MDHEN and CDR2 is SYDVKM. The CDR3 runs 14 residues. The V gene lost 6 bases and the J gene lost 2 bases, with 14 bases spanning the gap. The CDR3 region is CASSRLTGAYEQYF. As DNA, the CDR3 is TGTGCCAGCAGCCGGTTGACAGGCGCCTACGAGCAGTACTTC.

The CDR3 nucleotides are TGTGCCAGCAGCCCCGGGGGACTAGCGGGGCGAGATACGCAGTATTTT. Amino acids: CASSPGGLAGRDTQYF. The chain couples TRBV7-3 to TRBJ2-3; 13 nucleotides line up with TRBD2. Germline V gene sequence: CDR1 SGHTA, CDR2 FQGTGA. V was clipped by 5 bases and J by 5 bases; unmatched bases: 7. This CDR3 comprises 16 residues. Complete variable domain (other parts from reference TRBV7-3 and TRBJ2-3): GAGVSQTPSNKVTEKGKYVELRCDPISGHTALYWYRQSLGQGPEFLIYFQGTGAADDSGLPNDRFFAVRPEGSVSTLKIQRTERGDSAVYLCASSPGGLAGRDTQYFGPGTRLTVL.

The rearrangement joins TRBV7-3 to TRBJ2-1; 7 nucleotides line up with TRBD1. This CDR3 contains 14 residues. J was trimmed by 9 bases and V by 1 base; bases with no gene match: 6. Per germline, CDR1 SGHTA and CDR2 FQGTGA. Here the CDR3 DNA reads TGTGCCAGCAGCTTAAGCACAGGGGAACGTGAGCAGTTCTTC. This codes for CASSLSTGEREQFF.

The gene calls are TRBV3-1 (or the pseudogene TRBV3-2) and TRBJ2-7; the D gene is possibly TRBD2 (7 bases). Trimming took 1 base from V and 2 from J, leaving 12 bases between them. Germline V CDR1 and CDR2: LGHDT, YNNKEL (reference sequence). The CDR3 length is 15 residues. CDR3 sequence: CASSQAAGGPYEQYF. Here the CDR3 DNA reads TGTGCCAGCAGCCAAGCTGCCGGGGGGCCCTACGAGCAGTACTTC.

The sample holds a few counts of this clone. The chain combines TRBV5-8 with TRBJ2-1; D not certain. Trimming left V 4 bases short and J 6 bases short, with 14 bases between. Looked up from germline, CDR1 is SGHTS and CDR2 is YDEGEE. This CDR3 comprises 14 residues. CDR3 nucleotide sequence: TGTGCCAGCAGCCACGCCTTCGGTCGCAATGAGCAGTTCTTC. Protein product: CASSHAFGRNEQFF.

The J gene is TRBJ2-2, the V gene TRBV6-2 or TRBV6-3, with 11 bases fitting TRBD2. The CDR3 is 17 amino acids. The V gene's germline CDR1 is MNHEY and CDR2 SVGEGT. The V segment lost 5 bases and the J segment 6 bases; nucleotides outside the gene matches: 11. CDR3 coding DNA: TGTGCCAGCAGTCCGGGAATACTAGCGGGAGTGGCCGGGGAGCTGTTTTTT. This sequence encodes CASSPGILAGVAGELFF.

The chain uses TRBV6-5 and TRBJ1-3, with 7 nucleotides matching TRBD1. This CDR3 has 16 amino acids. Germline loops: CDR1 MNHEY, CDR2 SVGAGI. Trimming removed 0 bases from V and 3 bases from J; junction bases left unmatched: 5. This chain's CDR3 is CASSYSDRRLGNTIYF. In DNA form, the CDR3 reads TGTGCCAGCAGTTACTCGGACAGGCGCCTTGGAAACACCATATATTTT.

The rearrangement uses TRBV2 and TRBJ1-6, with 7 bases matching TRBD1. With 6 bases clipped from V and 7 bases from J, the junction kept 6 bases outside the gene matches. The germline V gene encodes CDR1 SNHLY and CDR2 FYNNEI. The CDR3 is 14 amino acids. The CDR3 is CASSQDRANSPLHF. The CDR3 coding sequence is TGTGCCAGCAGCCAAGACAGGGCCAATTCACCCCTCCACTTT. The full variable domain, in which reference TRBV2 and TRBJ1-6 provide the parts outside the CDR3, is EPEVTQTPSHQVTQMGQEVILRCVPISNHLYFYWYRQILGQKVEFLVSFYNNEISEKSEIFDDQFSVERPDGSNFTLKIRSTKLEDSAMYFCASSQDRANSPLHFGNGTRLTVT.

The gene calls are TRBV11-3 and TRBJ2-1; 7 bases line up with TRBD2. V dropped 7 bases and J dropped 6; count of bases not matched to a gene: 9. The V gene's germline CDR1 is SGHNT and CDR2 YENEEA. The CDR3 sequence is 14 residues long. The CDR3 region is CASTGGGLSNEQFF. CDR3 nucleotide sequence: TGTGCCAGCACTGGGGGGGGGTTGAGCAATGAGCAGTTCTTC.

This clone has only a few counts. The chain combines TRBV10-1 with TRBJ1-2; 10 bases match TRBD1. This CDR3 contains 15 residues. V lost 6 bases and J lost 5; bases outside the gene matches: 9. The germline gives CDR1 WNHNN, CDR2 SYGVQD (reference sequence). CDR3 sequence reads: CASSVPGQGLYGYTF. The CDR3 DNA reads TGCGCCAGCAGCGTACCGGGACAGGGGCTATATGGCTACACCTTC.